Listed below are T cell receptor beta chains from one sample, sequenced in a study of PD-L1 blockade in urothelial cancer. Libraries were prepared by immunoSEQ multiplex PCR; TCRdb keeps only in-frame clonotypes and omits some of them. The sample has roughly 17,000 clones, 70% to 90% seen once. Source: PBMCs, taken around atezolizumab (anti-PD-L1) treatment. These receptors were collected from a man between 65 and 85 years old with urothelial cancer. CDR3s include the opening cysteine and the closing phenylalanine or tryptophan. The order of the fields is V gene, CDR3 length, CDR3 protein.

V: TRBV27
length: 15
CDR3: CASSFGRGDYNEQFF

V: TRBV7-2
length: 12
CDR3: CASSTTYNEQFF

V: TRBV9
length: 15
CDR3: CASSLKGGSNEKLFF

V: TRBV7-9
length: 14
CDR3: CASSSTSGVNEQFF

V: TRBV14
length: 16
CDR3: CASSHRDRSNTGELFF

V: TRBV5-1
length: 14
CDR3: CASSWGEGSEKLFF

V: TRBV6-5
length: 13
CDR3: CASSLGQGREQYF

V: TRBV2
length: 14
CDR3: CASSDWPTSYEQYF

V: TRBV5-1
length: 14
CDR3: CASSLGQPPYGYTF

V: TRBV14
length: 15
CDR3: CASSQVGQGSYEQYF

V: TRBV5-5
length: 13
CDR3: CASSPGLEETQYF

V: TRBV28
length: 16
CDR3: CASSLPFGTSSNEQFF

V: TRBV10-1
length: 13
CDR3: CASNPSGGDTQYF

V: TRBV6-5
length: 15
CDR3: CASSPSRTETGELFF

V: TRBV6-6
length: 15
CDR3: CASSLDSTADTEAFF

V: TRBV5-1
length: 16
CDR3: CASSPTRLGVVGTQYF

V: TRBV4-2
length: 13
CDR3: CASSATSSDTQYF

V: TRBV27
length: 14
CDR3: CASSSGQGIGELFF

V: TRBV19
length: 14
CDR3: CASSIPGQGVPQHF

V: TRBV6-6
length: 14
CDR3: CASRLTGAADTQYF

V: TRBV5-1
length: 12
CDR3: CASSLQGDGYTF

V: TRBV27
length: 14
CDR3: CASSVRGQSYEQYF

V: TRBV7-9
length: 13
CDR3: CASSKPGPDTQYF

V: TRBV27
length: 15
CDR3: CASKRTGGGQETQYF

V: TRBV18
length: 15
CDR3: CASSPSGVSSYEQYF

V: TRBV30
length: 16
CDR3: CAWSAMTVLSTDTQYF

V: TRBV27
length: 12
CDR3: CASRVSAGELFF

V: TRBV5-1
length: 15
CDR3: CASSRIFESSYEQYF

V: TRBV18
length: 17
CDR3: CASSPIILSATNEKLFF

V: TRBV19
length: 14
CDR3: CASSVTGGGTEAFF

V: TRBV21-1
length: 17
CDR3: CASRLKGRTGYNTEAFF

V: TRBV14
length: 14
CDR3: CASPRFNRGHGYTF

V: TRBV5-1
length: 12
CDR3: CASSFRGYEQYF

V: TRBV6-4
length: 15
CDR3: CASSRAADGTGELFF

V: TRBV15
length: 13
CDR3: CATSREPTTRAFF

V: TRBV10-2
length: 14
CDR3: CASSGQGKNYEQYF

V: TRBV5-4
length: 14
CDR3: CASSVDSQLYGYTF

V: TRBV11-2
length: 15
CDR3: CASSLIGRDAETQYF

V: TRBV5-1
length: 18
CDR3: CASSLSGGKGRGTGELFF

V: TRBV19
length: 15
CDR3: CASSIRGQRNTEAFF

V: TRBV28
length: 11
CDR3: CASSYFSPPFF

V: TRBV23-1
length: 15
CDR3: CATLSRRPGTDTQYF

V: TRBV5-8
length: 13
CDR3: CASSQGGTGELFF

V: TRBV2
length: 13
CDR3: CASGGQGQETQYF

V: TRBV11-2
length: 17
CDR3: CASSSTGTSDYTDTQYF

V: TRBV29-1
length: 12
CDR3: CSAKGQNTEAFF

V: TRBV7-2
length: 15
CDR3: CASSTGTALYNEQFF

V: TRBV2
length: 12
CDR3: CASSGNLRKLFF

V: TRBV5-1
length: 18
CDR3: CASSPQINREPGGAEQFF